The subject of this entry is one TCR beta chain. Its antigen is unidentified. This sample is drawn from a study of T-cell memory formation after mild COVID-19. Looking at the study overall: Largely, the TCR clusters proved donor specific.

Study outcomes and limitations: Among clones contracting day 15 to 85, CD4/CD8 was balanced, whereas later expanders leaned CD4+.

TCRdb reprocessed the 5' RACE reads via MiXCR and lists one record per CDR3 protein. The sample carries 410,000 or so distinct CDR3 sequences, about 25% recorded once. CDR1 and CDR2 from the germline V gene are SGDLS and YYNGEE. With 4 bases removed from V and 2 bases from J, the gap between germline ends came to 5 bases. This CDR3 is 12 amino acids long. Sequenced: PBMCs or a T cell subset sorted from them (not recorded which). This TCR was recovered from an adult woman who had mild COVID-19 (a few samples of this study predate the infection). Cell type and time point are not known. This rearrangement joins TRBV9 to TRBJ2-3, with D uncertain. The DNA for the CDR3 is TGTGCCAGCAGCCCGACCACAGATACGCAGTATTTT. Encoded protein: CASSPTTDTQYF.